This T cell receptor (beta chain) emerged from a study of cytomegalovirus exposure and HLA in healthy donors. Points on this clone: Its antigen is unknown.

Per the germline V gene, CDR1 is SGHDT and CDR2 is YYEEEE. There are 12 residues in the CDR3. The V end was cut by 3 bases, the J end by 4 bases, with 6 bases between. Study-wide results and caveats: As a later analysis revealed, the rate of TCR association differed by HLA locus, with DRB1 most and HLA-C fewest. Upon later analysis, HLA-associated TCR beta chains proved more clonally expanded than other, equally common chains. For most subjects, TCR beta sequences were reported to predict HLA-A and HLA-B alleles with accuracy.

60 Vbeta and 13 Jbeta primers were used in PCR. The data were produced by immunoSEQ multiplex PCR, yet TCRdb's version contains in-frame clones alone and is incomplete. The profile shows about 55,000 clones, about 77% of them singletons. While unrecorded immune exposures were likely, the donors were nominally healthy when sampled. This TCR came from a female donor in good health and CMV-seronegative. Sequencing was performed on PBMCs. The chain combines TRBV5-6 with TRBJ2-3; D is ambiguous. CDR3 residues: CASSSYPDTQYF. Here the CDR3 DNA reads TGTGCCAGCAGCTCCTATCCAGATACGCAGTATTTT.